The sequence of this TCR beta chain was determined in a study of T cells in Graves' hyperthyroidism and ophthalmopathy. This clonotype has more than one count but fewer than ten. TCR beta CDR3 region amplification was performed from RNA transcripts. The HTBI primer set drove a first-round RT-PCR of the TCR CDR3. TCRdb fed the multiplex PCR reads into MiXCR, producing one record per CDR3 protein. The table shows approximately 400,000 distinct CDR3 sequences, with approximately 15% occurring only once. Germline V lookup: CDR1 SQVTM, CDR2 ANQGSEA. This CDR3 has 13 amino acids. V was pared by 4 bases and J by 3 bases, with 5 bases of the junction left unmatched.

The clonotype was recovered from a woman aged 60 to 75 with Graves' hyperthyroidism. The V and J genes are TRBV29-1 and TRBJ1-2; 7 nucleotides match TRBD1. The sequencing sample was made of blood. The CDR3 nucleotides are TGCAGCGTTGGGACAGGTTTAGACTATGGCTACACCTTC. Its translation: CSVGTGLDYGYTF. The whole variable domain, remainder taken from reference TRBV29-1 and TRBJ1-2, is SAVISQKPSRDICQRGTSLTIQCQVDSQVTMMFWYRQQPGQSLTLIATANQGSEATYESGFVIDKFPISRPNLTFSTLTVSNMSPEDSSIYLCSVGTGLDYGYTFGSGTRLTVV.